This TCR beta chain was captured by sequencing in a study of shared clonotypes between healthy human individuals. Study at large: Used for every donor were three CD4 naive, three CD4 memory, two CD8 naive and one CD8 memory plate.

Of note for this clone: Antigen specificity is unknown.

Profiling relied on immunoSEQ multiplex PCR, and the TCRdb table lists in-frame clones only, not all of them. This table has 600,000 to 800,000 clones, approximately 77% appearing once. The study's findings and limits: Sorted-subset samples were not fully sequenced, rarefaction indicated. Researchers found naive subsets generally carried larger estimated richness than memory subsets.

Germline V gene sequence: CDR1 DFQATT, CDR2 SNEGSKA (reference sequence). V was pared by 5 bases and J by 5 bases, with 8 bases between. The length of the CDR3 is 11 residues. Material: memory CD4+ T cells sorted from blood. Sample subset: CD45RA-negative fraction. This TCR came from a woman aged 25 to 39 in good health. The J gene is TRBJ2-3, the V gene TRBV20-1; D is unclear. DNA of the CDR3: TGCAGTGCTCCTCAGCTAGATACGCAGTATTTT. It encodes CSAPQLDTQYF.